The rows below give T cell receptor beta chains drawn from one sample of a study of cytomegalovirus exposure and HLA in healthy donors. Measured with immunoSEQ multiplex PCR; TCRdb has only the in-frame clones, and not every one. The sample contains about 130,000 clones, around 80% of which appear only once. The specimen sequenced was PBMCs. The receptors were gathered from a man aged 50 or older in good health and CMV-seronegative. CDR3s include the opening cysteine and the closing phenylalanine or tryptophan. Fields, in order: clone size, V gene, D gene, J gene, CDR3 protein, CDR3 DNA. A D gene is named only where the DNA matches it firmly. Not all rows give a size; the values are once, few, many and, for expanded clones, a class.

-,TRBV15,-,TRBJ2-7,CATSRDLREQYF,TGTGCCACCAGCAGAGATCTGAGGGAGCAGTACTTC
-,TRBV30,TRBD1,TRBJ2-7,CAWSIPARTGQYEQYF,TGTGCCTGGAGTATTCCGGCCAGGACAGGTCAATACGAGCAGTACTTC
-,TRBV7-8,-,TRBJ1-3,CASSPRVAGNTIYF,TGTGCCAGCAGCCCCAGGGTTGCTGGAAACACCATATATTTT
-,TRBV30,TRBD1,TRBJ1-2,CAWRTGRLRADYGYTF,TGTGCCTGGCGGACAGGACGGCTCCGCGCCGACTATGGCTACACCTTC
-,TRBV5-5,TRBD1,TRBJ1-1,CASSFTGGNTEAFF,TGTGCCAGCAGCTTTACAGGGGGGAACACTGAAGCTTTCTTT
-,TRBV19,TRBD1,TRBJ1-3,CASQPTGVPGNTIYF,TGTGCCAGCCAACCGACAGGGGTCCCTGGAAACACCATATATTTT
-,TRBV7-2,-,TRBJ1-1,CASSLGAHTEAFF,TGTGCCAGCAGCTTGGGGGCGCACACTGAAGCTTTCTTT
once,TRBV5-5,-,TRBJ1-4,CASSLVEGGKLFF,TGTGCCAGCAGCTTGGTAGAGGGCGGAAAACTGTTTTTT
-,TRBV5-1,TRBD1,TRBJ2-5,CASSQQGALWETQYF,TGCGCCAGCAGCCAGCAGGGGGCCCTTTGGGAGACCCAGTACTTC
-,TRBV5-6,-,TRBJ2-3,CASSPRTGIGSTDTQYF,TGTGCCAGCAGTCCCAGAACGGGGATCGGAAGCACAGATACGCAGTATTTT
-,TRBV4-1,TRBD2,TRBJ2-5,CASSPGLALGETQYF,TGCGCCAGCAGCCCCGGACTAGCGCTGGGAGAGACCCAGTACTTC
-,TRBV5-6,-,TRBJ2-1,CASSLVDNEQFF,TGTGCCAGCAGCTTGGTAGACAATGAGCAGTTCTTC
-,TRBV19,-,TRBJ1-5,CASRPQVTNQPQHF,TGTGCCAGTAGGCCACAGGTTACAAATCAGCCCCAGCATTTT
-,TRBV19,TRBD1,TRBJ1-1,CATMTGAMNTEAFF,TGTGCCACTATGACAGGGGCCATGAACACTGAAGCTTTCTTT
-,TRBV5-1,-,TRBJ1-1,CASSPGAGGSREAFF,TGCGCCAGCAGTCCTGGCGCGGGGGGGTCCAGGGAAGCTTTCTTT
-,TRBV27,TRBD2,TRBJ2-1,CASRGLAGAYSYNEQFF,TGTGCCAGCAGGGGACTAGCGGGGGCCTACTCCTACAATGAGCAGTTCTTC
once,TRBV6-1,-,TRBJ1-1,CASTQGLNTEAFF,TGTGCCAGCACCCAGGGCTTGAACACTGAAGCTTTCTTT
-,TRBV5-6,TRBD2,TRBJ2-2,CASSLGNGLVELFF,TGTGCCAGCAGCTTGGGGAACGGACTAGTAGAGCTGTTTTTT
-,TRBV2,TRBD1,TRBJ2-7,CASSNRGLYEQYF,TGTGCCAGCAGTAACAGGGGGCTTTACGAGCAGTACTTC
-,TRBV4-2,TRBD2,TRBJ2-1,CASSQLSGGAPSSYNEQFF,TGTGCCAGCAGCCAACTTAGCGGGGGGGCCCCGAGCTCCTACAATGAGCAGTTCTTC
-,TRBV5-8,TRBD1,TRBJ1-5,CASSLLDRSNQPQHF,TGTGCCAGCAGCCTCCTGGACAGGAGCAATCAGCCCCAGCATTTT
-,TRBV5-1,TRBD1,TRBJ2-2,CASSSQGAAGELFF,TGCGCCAGCAGCTCCCAGGGGGCTGCCGGGGAGCTGTTTTTT
-,TRBV7-8,-,TRBJ1-1,CASSLPGGTEAFF,TGTGCCAGCAGCTTACCGGGGGGGACTGAAGCTTTCTTT
-,TRBV2,-,TRBJ1-1,CASSARIGAFF,TGTGCCAGCAGTGCTCGAATCGGAGCTTTCTTT
-,TRBV15,-,TRBJ2-3,CATSSSSGSSTDTQYF,TGTGCCACCAGCAGCAGTAGCGGTTCTAGCACAGATACGCAGTATTTT
-,TRBV9,-,TRBJ2-3,CASSVGVAPDTQYF,TGTGCCAGCAGCGTAGGGGTAGCCCCAGATACGCAGTATTTT
-,TRBV7-2,-,TRBJ2-7,CASSITGSEAYEQYF,TGTGCCAGCAGCATAACAGGAAGTGAGGCCTACGAGCAGTACTTC
-,TRBV27,TRBD1,TRBJ1-1,CASSLLRTGVNTEAFF,TGTGCCAGCAGTTTACTCCGGACAGGGGTGAACACTGAAGCTTTCTTT
-,TRBV6-4,TRBD1,TRBJ2-1,CASSEFPGQGANEQFF,TGTGCCAGCAGTGAGTTCCCGGGACAGGGGGCGAATGAGCAGTTCTTC
-,TRBV4-1,TRBD1,TRBJ1-1,CASSHQQGVGEAFF,TGCGCCAGCAGCCATCAACAGGGGGTAGGTGAAGCTTTCTTT
-,TRBV9,TRBD1,TRBJ2-2,CASSVDRVNTGELFF,TGTGCCAGCAGCGTCGACAGGGTGAACACCGGGGAGCTGTTTTTT
-,TRBV7-8,-,TRBJ1-1,CASSSHRQVNTEAFF,TGTGCCAGCAGCTCTCACAGACAGGTGAACACTGAAGCTTTCTTT
-,TRBV15,-,TRBJ1-2,CATSRVGLPGGYTF,TGTGCCACCAGCAGAGTGGGACTCCCGGGGGGCTACACCTTC
-,TRBV7-2,-,TRBJ2-7,CASSLAYSYEQYF,TGTGCCAGCAGCTTAGCTTACTCCTACGAGCAGTACTTC
-,TRBV18,-,TRBJ2-3,CASSPRAASTDTQYF,TGTGCCAGCTCACCACGAGCGGCTAGCACAGATACGCAGTATTTT
-,TRBV30,-,TRBJ1-5,CAWSYSGRQQPQHF,TGTGCCTGGAGTTATTCAGGGAGGCAGCAGCCCCAGCATTTT